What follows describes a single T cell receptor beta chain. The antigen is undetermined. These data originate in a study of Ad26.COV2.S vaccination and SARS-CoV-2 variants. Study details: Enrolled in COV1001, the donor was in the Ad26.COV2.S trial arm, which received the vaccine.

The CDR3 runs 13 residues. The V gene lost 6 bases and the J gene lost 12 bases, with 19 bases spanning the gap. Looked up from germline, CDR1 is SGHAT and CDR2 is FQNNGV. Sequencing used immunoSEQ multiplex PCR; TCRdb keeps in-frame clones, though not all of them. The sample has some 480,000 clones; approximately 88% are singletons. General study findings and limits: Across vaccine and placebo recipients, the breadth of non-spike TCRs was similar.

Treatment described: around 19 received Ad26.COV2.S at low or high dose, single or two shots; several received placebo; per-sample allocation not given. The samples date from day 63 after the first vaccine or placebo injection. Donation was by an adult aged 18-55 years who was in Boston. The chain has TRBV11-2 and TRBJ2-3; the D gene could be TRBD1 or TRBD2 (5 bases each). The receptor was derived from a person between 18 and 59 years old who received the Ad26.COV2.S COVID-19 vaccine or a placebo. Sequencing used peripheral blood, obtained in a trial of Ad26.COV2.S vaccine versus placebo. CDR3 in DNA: TGTGCCAGCAGACGACAAACCGGGACCCGCCAGTATTTT. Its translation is CASRRQTGTRQYF.